The 27 T cell receptor beta chains in this list originate from one sample, sequenced in a study of blood T cells in healthy people across ages (dated by TCRdb to the mid-2010s). Library preparation used 5' RACE. TCRdb lists the instrument as Illumina HiSeq 2500. A second PCR of roughly 7 to 11 cycles was performed with a sample-barcoded 5' primer and a J-beta primer mix. TCRdb reworked the public reads: Q25 trimming with fastp, MiXCR clone assembly, productive beta chains retained. Every distinct CDR3 protein forms one entry, paired with its most common genes and DNA. Here the sample has 800,000 to 1,300,000 distinct CDR3 sequences; 20% to 25% occur a single time. Jointly, the top ten make up around 0.75% of the sample. The sample was also linked to a second study, of T cells of mothers and their children.

Sequencing input: blood. Receptors originate from a girl aged 2-10 years in good health.

The chain combines TRBV7-3 with TRBJ2-1, with 11 bases matching TRBD2. Germline CDR1 and CDR2: SGHTA and FQGTGA. This CDR3 comprises 17 residues. Trimming removed 4 bases from V and 3 bases from J; junction bases left unmatched: 8. CDR3: CASSSQSGTSGYNEQFF. CDR3 DNA sequence: TGTGCCAGCAGCTCCCAGTCCGGGACTAGCGGCTACAATGAGCAGTTCTTC. The complete variable domain, with remaining parts taken from reference TRBV7-3 and TRBJ2-1, reads GAGVSQTPSNKVTEKGKYVELRCDPISGHTALYWYRQSLGQGPEFLIYFQGTGAADDSGLPNDRFFAVRPEGSVSTLKIQRTERGDSAVYLCASSSQSGTSGYNEQFFGPGTRLTVL.

In this sample, this clonotype turned up a few times. This chain connects TRBV18 to TRBJ1-1; D is uncertain. Trimming took off 4 bases at V and 8 bases at J, with 23 bases between the two ends. Germline V lookup: CDR1 KGHSH, CDR2 LQKENI. The CDR3 runs 16 residues. Here the CDR3 reads CASSLIAGVNFIEAFF. CDR3 nucleotide sequence: TGTGCCAGCTCACTCATAGCGGGCGTTAACTTTATCGAAGCTTTCTTT.

A few counts support this clonotype. V gene TRBV7-6 combines with J gene TRBJ2-5; D is possibly TRBD1 (6 bases). CDR1 and CDR2 from the germline V gene are SGHVS and FNYEAQ. Trimming cost V 1 base and J 3 bases, with 15 bases left between them. This CDR3 region has 16 residues. CDR3 DNA: TGTGCCAGCAGCTTAGGGACAGTTACCCTGGAAGAGACCCAGTACTTC. Its protein is CASSLGTVTLEETQYF.

This clonotype appeared a few times. The chain carries TRBV6-6 and TRBJ1-3; D gene uncertain. In germline, CDR1 is MNHNY, CDR2 SVGAGI (reference sequence). The CDR3 has 14 residues. Trimming cost V 6 bases and J 4 bases, with 13 bases left between them. The CDR3 DNA sequence: TGTGCCAGCAGCCCGGGGTCCTACGGAAACACCATATATTTT. Translation: CASSPGSYGNTIYF.

The chain joins TRBV18 to TRBJ2-5; 8 bases agree with TRBD2. V trimming: 6 bases; J trimming: 10 bases; junction bases outside the gene matches: 19. This CDR3 has 16 amino acids. Germline CDR1 reads KGHSH; CDR2 reads LQKENI. The CDR3 spells CASSDKQAGAQRGQYF. The DNA of the CDR3 is TGTGCCAGCTCCGATAAACAAGCGGGGGCCCAGAGAGGCCAGTACTTC.

This clonotype has only one observation. The chain recombines TRBV6-5 with TRBJ1-6, with 7 bases identical to TRBD1. Germline-derived CDR1 and CDR2 are MNHEY and SVGAGI. The CDR3 spans 14 residues. Losses at the gene ends were 6 bases for V and 10 bases for J; bases not matched to a gene: 9. The CDR3 bases are TGTGCCAGCAGACGACAGGGAAAGTTCTCACCCCTCCACTTT. Protein sequence: CASRRQGKFSPLHF.

The chain combines TRBV28 with TRBJ2-5; TRBD2 agrees at 10 bases. Germline loops: CDR1 MDHEN, CDR2 SYDVKM. The V segment lost 4 bases and the J segment 3 bases; nucleotides outside the gene matches: 5. The CDR3 extends over 15 amino acids. Written as DNA, the CDR3 is TGTGCCAGCAGTTATGGACTAGCGGAAAAAGAGACCCAGTACTTC. Translated, it gives CASSYGLAEKETQYF.

This clonotype was observed a handful of times. J is TRBJ1-1 and V is TRBV27; D unclear. CDR3 length equals 14 residues. V was shortened by 0 bases and J by 7 bases, with 12 bases between the two germline ends. The germline V gene encodes CDR1 MNHEY and CDR2 SMNVEV (reference sequence). The CDR3 DNA sequence: TGTGCCAGCAGTTTATCAGACAACATAGGTGAAGCTTTCTTT. Its translation: CASSLSDNIGEAFF.

The chain uses TRBV29-1 and TRBJ2-3; no firm D call. In germline, CDR1 is SQVTM, CDR2 ANQGSEA. Trimming took 4 bases from V and 15 from J, leaving 14 bases between them. The length of the CDR3 is 10 residues. The CDR3 spells CSVGSGLAYF. Written as DNA, the CDR3 is TGCAGCGTTGGATCCGGGTTAGCTTATTTT.

This rearrangement joins TRBV2 to TRBJ2-4, with D perhaps matching TRBD1 or TRBD2 (5 bases each). Germline V gene data show CDR1 as SNHLY and CDR2 as FYNNEI. This CDR3 has 17 residues. V lost 2 bases, J lost 12 bases, and 26 bases lay in between. CDR3 amino acids: CASSERWLAGDPPTQYF. The CDR3 coding sequence is TGTGCCAGCAGTGAAAGGTGGCTAGCTGGGGACCCCCCCACTCAGTACTTC.

V and J are TRBV27 and TRBJ2-1; maybe TRBD2 (7 bases). Trimming took off 2 bases at V and 2 bases at J, with 13 bases between the two ends. CDR1 is MNHEY and CDR2 is SMNVEV in the germline V gene (reference sequence). The CDR3 consists of 16 residues. The CDR3 sequence: CASSLKPGGPYNEQFF. In nucleotides, the CDR3 is TGTGCCAGCAGTTTAAAACCGGGGGGCCCCTACAATGAGCAGTTCTTC.

This clonotype appeared a few times. The junction departs from the called germline gene at one end, perhaps through a read error. This rearrangement joins TRBV9 to TRBJ1-4; D remains ambiguous. Germline V CDR1 and CDR2: SGDLS, YYNGEE. The CDR3 is 13 residues long. The chain's CDR3 is CASSVGGDEKPFF. CDR3 nucleotide sequence: TGTGCCAGCAGCGTAGGTGGAGATGAAAAACCGTTTTTT.

The chain has TRBV4-1 and TRBJ2-5; D is uncertain. Looked up from germline, CDR1 is MGHRA and CDR2 is YSYEKL. There are 13 residues in the CDR3. Trimming stripped 4 bases from V and 4 bases from J, with 10 bases between. The CDR3 DNA follows: TGCGCCAGCAGCCCTGAGCTTCGAGAGACCCAGTACTTC. Its protein is CASSPELRETQYF.

In DNA, the CDR3 is TGTGCCAGCAGCTTAGCGCGACAGGGGATTGGCTACACCTTC. It is translated as CASSLARQGIGYTF. The chain combines TRBV7-2 with TRBJ1-2, with 8 bases identical to TRBD1. This CDR3 comprises 14 residues. V gave up 0 bases and J gave up 7 bases; unmatched junction bases: 4. Looked up from germline, CDR1 is SGHTA and CDR2 is FQGNSA.

This clonotype occurred a few times. This sequence joins TRBV28 and TRBJ2-5; D is perhaps TRBD1 (5 bases). This CDR3 spans 14 amino acids. The V and J ends lost 8 bases and 4 bases respectively, with 17 bases between them. CDR1 MDHEN and CDR2 SYDVKM come from the germline V gene. CDR3 sequence reads: CASGSLLGRETQYF. The CDR3 DNA sequence: TGTGCCAGCGGTAGCTTATTGGGGCGAGAGACCCAGTACTTC.

The V and J genes are TRBV7-9 and TRBJ1-2; D uncertain. Trimming pared 4 bases from V and 4 bases from J, leaving 13 bases between. The CDR3 has 14 residues. The germline CDR1 and CDR2 sequences are SEHNR and FQNEAQ (reference sequence). The CDR3 reads CASSSDTELYGYTF. The CDR3 bases are TGTGCCAGCAGCTCCGACACCGAGCTCTATGGCTACACCTTC.

The chain links TRBV3-1 to TRBJ2-5; D tentatively fits TRBD1 or TRBD2 (5 bases each). The last part of the DNA fits TRBJ2-1 better; the J call may be wrong. The CDR3 is 13 residues long. Germline CDR1 reads LGHDT; CDR2 reads YNNKEL (reference sequence). For the CDR3, the DNA is TGTGCCAGCAGCCCCCCCGGGGCAGGTGAGCAGTTCTTC. Residues: CASSPPGAGEQFF.

The chain couples TRBV7-2 to TRBJ1-1, with D uncertain. V shed 2 bases and J shed 4 bases, with 14 bases lying between them. Germline assignment: CDR1 SGHTA and CDR2 FQGNSA. This CDR3 contains 15 residues. The CDR3 is CASSLMGWTGTEAFF. DNA of the CDR3: TGTGCCAGCAGCTTAATGGGTTGGACTGGCACTGAAGCTTTCTTT.

This clonotype has more than one count but fewer than ten. V is TRBV24-1 and J is TRBJ2-5, with TRBD1 matching 8 bases. Gene TRBJ2-7 matches the end of the DNA better, so the J call may be wrong. CDR1 is KGHDR, CDR2 SFDVKD, per germline. The CDR3 is 12 residues long. The CDR3 DNA reads TGTGCCACCGGGACAGGACTCTACGAGCAGTACTTC. As protein: CATGTGLYEQYF.

The V and J genes are TRBV6-6 and TRBJ2-3; weak D call: TRBD1 (6 bases). Germline lookup yields CDR1 MNHNY and CDR2 SVGAGI (reference sequence). The CDR3 totals 16 residues. The germline V and J ends were trimmed by 3 bases and 1 base, with 14 bases remaining between them. The CDR3 loop is CASSYFGGDRTDTQYF. The DNA of the CDR3 is TGTGCCAGCAGTTATTTTGGGGGCGACCGCACAGATACGCAGTATTTT.

The chain is built from TRBV12-3 or TRBV12-4 and TRBJ1-1; 7 nucleotides align to TRBD1. With 2 bases clipped from V and 5 bases from J, the junction kept 5 bases outside the gene matches. The CDR3 runs 14 residues. The CDR3 spells CASSLQGGTTEAFF. CDR3 sequence (DNA): TGTGCCAGCAGTTTACAGGGGGGAACGACTGAAGCTTTCTTT.

The genes are TRBV28 and TRBJ2-3; D is undetermined. Germline values: CDR1 MDHEN, CDR2 SYDVKM. CDR3 length: 16 amino acids. V gave up 3 bases and J gave up 5 bases, with 18 bases separating them. The CDR3: CASSLSPALREDTQYF. CDR3 nucleotide sequence: TGTGCCAGCAGTTTGTCACCGGCTCTTCGAGAAGATACGCAGTATTTT.

The chain has TRBV29-1 and TRBJ2-5; tentatively, D is TRBD2 (5 bases). V was pared by 0 bases and J by 3 bases, with 11 bases between. Germline loops: CDR1 SQVTM, CDR2 ANQGSEA. There are 14 residues in the CDR3. The CDR3 spells CSVEDVGVKETQYF. CDR3 coding DNA: TGCAGCGTTGAAGACGTCGGGGTAAAAGAGACCCAGTACTTC.

The V gene is TRBV6-6, the J gene TRBJ1-3; no firm D call. This CDR3 spans 15 amino acids. Trimming took 5 bases from V and 3 from J, leaving 14 bases between them. Germline assignment: CDR1 MNHNY and CDR2 SVGAGI (reference sequence). The CDR3 DNA is TGTGCCAGCAGTCAAACCGACCCGGGTGGAAACACCATATATTTT. Its protein is CASSQTDPGGNTIYF.

This clonotype was detected only a few times. The chain couples TRBV2 to TRBJ2-2, with 7 bases that match TRBD2. The V gene end was trimmed by 3 bases and the J gene end by 4 bases; junction bases not matched to a gene: 5. CDR1 SNHLY and CDR2 FYNNEI come from the germline V gene. CDR3 length: 15 residues. CDR3 sequence (DNA): TGTGCCAGCAGTGACAAGGGACTATTCACCGGGGAGCTGTTTTTT. Translated, it gives CASSDKGLFTGELFF.

The chain couples TRBV12-3 or TRBV12-4 to TRBJ1-1; 8 bases are a match to TRBD1. The length of the CDR3 is 16 residues. With 3 bases clipped from V and 1 base from J, the junction kept 7 bases outside the gene matches. The CDR3 DNA sequence: TGTGCCAGCAGTTTCCGGCCAGGGGGCGCGAACACTGAAGCTTTCTTT. Translated: CASSFRPGGANTEAFF.

This chain joins TRBV6-1 and TRBJ2-5; maybe TRBD1 (6 bases). This CDR3 has 12 amino acids. Germline values: CDR1 MNHNS, CDR2 SASEGT. V gave up 6 bases and J gave up 11 bases, with 16 bases separating them. The CDR3 bases are TGTGCCAGCAGGCCTCCGGACAGCTGGCAGTACTTC. It specifies CASRPPDSWQYF.